This T cell receptor beta chain is from a study of shared T cell receptors in the human thymus. The data were produced by immunoSEQ multiplex PCR, yet TCRdb's version contains in-frame clones alone and is incomplete. The data hold hundreds of thousands of clones, with 87% observed a single time. From germline, CDR1 is SQVTM and CDR2 ANQGSEA. This CDR3 contains 13 residues. Trimming shortened V by 4 bases and J by 5 bases, and 12 bases separated the two germline ends. Separately, the same data were catalogued under a study of human thymus T cells. As that study records: Thymic resections from corrective heart surgery supplied the tissue.

This TCR was recovered from a boy under two years old with a congenital heart defect. J is TRBJ1-5 and V is TRBV29-1; no definite D call. The material sequenced was thymocytes. CDR3 sequence (DNA): TGCAGCGTTGCTGAGGTACCCTATCAGCCCCAGCATTTT. Translated, it gives CSVAEVPYQPQHF.